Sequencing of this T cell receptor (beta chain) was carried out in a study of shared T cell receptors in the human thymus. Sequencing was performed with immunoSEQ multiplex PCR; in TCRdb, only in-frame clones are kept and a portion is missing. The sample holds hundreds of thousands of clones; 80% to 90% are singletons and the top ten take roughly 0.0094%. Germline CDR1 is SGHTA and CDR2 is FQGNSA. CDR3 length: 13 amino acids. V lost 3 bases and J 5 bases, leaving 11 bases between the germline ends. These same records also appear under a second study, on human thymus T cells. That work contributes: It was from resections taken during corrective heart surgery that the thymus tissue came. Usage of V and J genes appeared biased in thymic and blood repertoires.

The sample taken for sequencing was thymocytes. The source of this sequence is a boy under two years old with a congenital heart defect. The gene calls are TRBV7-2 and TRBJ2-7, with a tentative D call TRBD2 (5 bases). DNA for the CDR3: TGTGCCAGCAGCTTGTTTAGCGAGGACGAGCAGTACTTC. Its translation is CASSLFSEDEQYF.